These 24 T cell receptor beta chains share one sample of origin, sequenced in a study of identifying expanded T cells in peripheral blood. The method was immunoSEQ multiplex PCR; TCRdb's version includes in-frame clones alone and lacks a portion of them. The sample consists of more than 45,000 clones, about four fifths of them appearing once. Sequencing was carried out using blood. The origin of the receptors is a person aged 18 to 75 in good health.

This chain joins TRBV11-2 and TRBJ2-3, with D uncertain. The germline V gene has CDR1 SGHAT and CDR2 FQNNGV. The CDR3 is 11 residues long. Trimming shortened V by 1 base and J by 6 bases, and 2 bases separated the two germline ends. The CDR3 is CASSLGDTQYF. CDR3 coding DNA: TGTGCCAGCAGCTTAGGCGATACGCAGTATTTT.

V is TRBV7-9 and J is TRBJ1-1, with a tentative D call TRBD1 (6 bases). CDR1 is SEHNR and CDR2 is FQNEAQ in the germline V gene (reference sequence). The V end lost 5 bases, the J end lost 7 bases, and 23 bases lay between the germline ends. CDR3 length: 16 amino acids. CDR3 loop: CASSVSGQWGLVEAFF. Here the CDR3 DNA reads TGTGCCAGCAGCGTTTCGGGCCAATGGGGGCTTGTTGAAGCTTTCTTT. Full variable domain (outside the CDR3, taken from reference TRBV7-9 and TRBJ1-1): DTGVSQNPRHKITKRGQNVTFRCDPISEHNRLYWYRQTLGQGPEFLTYFQNEAQLEKSRLLSDRFSAERPKGSFSTLEIQRTEQGDSAMYLCASSVSGQWGLVEAFFGQGTRLTVV.

This rearrangement joins TRBV18 to TRBJ1-1; perhaps TRBD1 as D (6 bases). The CDR3 covers 14 residues. The V end was cut by 5 bases, the J end by 1 base, with 11 bases between. Germline CDR1 reads KGHSH; CDR2 reads LQKENI. CDR3 sequence (DNA): TGTGCCAGCTCAAAAACAGGGAAGAACACTGAAGCTTTCTTT. Protein sequence: CASSKTGKNTEAFF. The full variable domain, with the rest looked up from reference TRBV18 and TRBJ1-1, is NAGVMQNPRHLVRRRGQEARLRCSPMKGHSHVYWYRQLPEEGLKFMVYLQKENIIDESGMPKERFSAEFPKEGPSILRIQQVVRGDSAAYFCASSKTGKNTEAFFGQGTRLTVV.

This sequence joins TRBV5-6 and TRBJ2-7; D is possibly TRBD1 (6 bases). This CDR3 comprises 15 residues. V lost 0 bases, J lost 2 bases, and 12 bases lay in between. Germline V gene lookup returns CDR1 SGHDT and CDR2 YYEEEE. As DNA, the CDR3 is TGTGCCAGCAGCTTGGCTACCGGGACACCCTACGAGCAGTACGTC. Its translation: CASSLATGTPYEQYV.

The J gene is TRBJ2-5, the V gene TRBV7-2, with TRBD2 matching over 9 bases. The CDR3 sequence is 15 residues long. The germline V gene encodes CDR1 SGHTA and CDR2 FQGNSA. The V and J ends lost 4 bases and 1 base, in that order; junction bases with no gene match: 4. The CDR3 spells CASSSLAGTQETQYF. CDR3 coding DNA: TGTGCCAGCAGCTCTCTAGCGGGGACCCAAGAGACCCAGTACTTC.

The chain couples TRBV4-2 to TRBJ1-2, with no clear D. CDR1 is LGHNA and CDR2 is YNFKEQ in the germline V gene. This CDR3 spans 12 amino acids. Trimming left V 0 bases short and J 8 bases short, with 7 bases between. In DNA, the CDR3 is TGTGCCAGCAGCCAAGATGCCTTCGGCTACACCTTC. This encodes CASSQDAFGYTF.

This clone was observed a single time. The gene calls are TRBV4-1 and TRBJ1-1, with D unresolved. Germline V gene sequence: CDR1 MGHRA, CDR2 YSYEKL. The CDR3 loop spans 15 amino acids. Trimming took 0 bases from V and 5 from J, leaving 13 bases between them. The CDR3 spells CASSQDMDRSTEAFF. The DNA of the CDR3 is TGCGCCAGCAGCCAAGATATGGATCGGAGTACTGAAGCTTTCTTT.

The chain is built from TRBV6-5 and TRBJ2-3; no firm D call. V shed 2 bases and J shed 2 bases, with 8 bases lying between them. Germline V gene data show CDR1 as MNHEY and CDR2 as SVGAGI. This CDR3 is 14 amino acids long. The CDR3 loop reads CASSYGRFTDTQYF. The CDR3 DNA follows: TGTGCCAGCAGTTACGGACGGTTCACAGATACGCAGTATTTT.

The chain is built from TRBV5-1 and TRBJ2-1; D is uncertain. Trimming shortened V by 0 bases and J by 7 bases, and 5 bases separated the two germline ends. The CDR3 runs 12 residues. From germline, CDR1 is SGHRS and CDR2 YFSETQ. The CDR3 is CASSLDTNEQFF. The CDR3 nucleotides are TGCGCCAGCAGCTTGGATACAAATGAGCAGTTCTTC. The full variable domain, with the rest looked up from reference TRBV5-1 and TRBJ2-1, is KAGVTQTPRYLIKTRGQQVTLSCSPISGHRSVSWYQQTPGQGLQFLFEYFSETQRNKGNFPGRFSGRQFSNSRSEMNVSTLELGDSALYLCASSLDTNEQFFGPGTRLTVL.

The gene calls are TRBV15 and TRBJ2-3, with TRBD1 matching 8 bases. V was clipped by 0 bases and J by 5 bases; unmatched bases: 4. CDR1 LNHNV and CDR2 YYDKDF come from the germline V gene (reference sequence). The CDR3 consists of 15 residues. The CDR3 DNA follows: TGTGCCACCAGCAGAGAGGGGGACAGGCGAGATACGCAGTATTTT. Translating it yields CATSREGDRRDTQYF.

This clone was recorded only once. The J gene is TRBJ2-3, the V gene TRBV4-1, with D maybe TRBD2 (6 bases). CDR1 and CDR2 (germline): MGHRA, YSYEKL. This CDR3 has 18 residues. The V end was cut by 2 bases, the J end by 2 bases, with 20 bases between. DNA of the CDR3: TGCGCCAGCAGCCAACCGGGATTAGCTGCGGGACCCACAGATACGCAGTATTTT. Translated: CASSQPGLAAGPTDTQYF.

This clone was found once. The chain recombines TRBV5-1 with TRBJ2-5; 12 bases are shared with TRBD2. With V trimmed by 4 bases and J by 3 bases, 7 bases remained unmatched. The CDR3 extends over 16 amino acids. Germline V gene sequence: CDR1 SGHRS, CDR2 YFSETQ. The CDR3 loop is CASSPGTSGWEETQYF. CDR3 sequence (DNA): TGCGCCAGCAGCCCCGGGACTAGCGGGTGGGAAGAGACCCAGTACTTC.

The chain combines TRBV2 with TRBJ2-7; 7 bases match TRBD1. Germline CDR1 and CDR2: SNHLY and FYNNEI. There are 14 residues in the CDR3. J gave up 2 bases and V 7 bases, and 8 bases lay outside the gene matches. As DNA, the CDR3 is TGTGCCAGCAAATTCTGGGGGACAGCCTACGAGCAGTACTTC. Protein: CASKFWGTAYEQYF. Supplemented by reference TRBV2 and TRBJ2-7, the full variable domain reads EPEVTQTPSHQVTQMGQEVILRCVPISNHLYFYWYRQILGQKVEFLVSFYNNEISEKSEIFDDQFSVERPDGSNFTLKIRSTKLEDSAMYFCASKFWGTAYEQYFGPGTRLTVT.

The J gene is TRBJ1-4, the V gene TRBV9, with D maybe TRBD1 (5 bases). V lost 4 bases and J 3 bases, leaving 10 bases between the germline ends. Germline CDR1 reads SGDLS; CDR2 reads YYNGEE. The CDR3 is 14 amino acids. The CDR3 nucleotides are TGTGCCAGCAGCCCCCGAGGGGCTAATGAAAAACTGTTTTTT. This encodes CASSPRGANEKLFF.

The chain links TRBV7-2 to TRBJ2-1; 11 bases align to TRBD2. V gave up 5 bases and J gave up 8 bases; unmatched junction bases: 17. The germline gives CDR1 SGHTA, CDR2 FQGNSA. The CDR3 runs 18 residues. CDR3 bases: TGTGCCAGCAGCCCCCGGGCGGGGTTTACTAGCGGGAGCGATGAGCAGTTCTTC. Translating gives CASSPRAGFTSGSDEQFF.

The rearrangement uses TRBV9 and TRBJ1-3; a possible D gene is TRBD1 (5 bases). Germline values: CDR1 SGDLS, CDR2 YYNGEE. This CDR3 region has 14 residues. V lost 2 bases and J 8 bases, leaving 14 bases between the germline ends. The chain's CDR3 is CASSVVEWGDTIYF. The CDR3 bases are TGTGCCAGCAGCGTCGTGGAATGGGGGGACACCATATATTTT. The variable domain in full, with the rest retrieved from reference TRBV9 and TRBJ1-3, is DSGVTQTPKHLITATGQRVTLRCSPRSGDLSVYWYQQSLDQGLQFLIQYYNGEERAKGNILERFSAQQFPDLHSELNLSSLELGDSALYFCASSVVEWGDTIYFGEGSWLTVV.

V is TRBV18 and J is TRBJ1-3; weak D call: TRBD1 (6 bases). In germline, CDR1 is KGHSH, CDR2 LQKENI. The CDR3 extends over 14 amino acids. The germline V and J ends were trimmed by 8 bases and 2 bases, with 13 bases remaining between them. In DNA form, the CDR3 reads TGTGCCAGCACCGGGGGCCCCGCTGGAAACACCATATATTTT. Encoded protein: CASTGGPAGNTIYF.

CDR3 sequence: CASLAGPDNEQFF. Written as DNA, the CDR3 is TGTGCCAGCTTAGCGGGACCCGACAATGAGCAGTTCTTC. The chain uses TRBV7-8 and TRBJ2-1; 8 bases map to TRBD2. The V segment lost 8 bases and the J segment 5 bases; nucleotides outside the gene matches: 5. Germline-derived CDR1 and CDR2 are SGHVS and FQNEAQ. This CDR3 is 13 amino acids long.

The chain joins TRBV30 to TRBJ2-3; D is possibly TRBD1 (5 bases). This CDR3 is 12 amino acids long. Trimming took 3 bases from V and 6 from J, leaving 10 bases between them. The germline CDR1 and CDR2 sequences are GTSNPN and SVGIG (reference sequence). CDR3 loop: CAWRDHRDTQYF. The CDR3 DNA sequence: TGTGCCTGGAGGGATCACAGGGATACGCAGTATTTT.

With regard to this clone: The sample contains more than one DNA sequence encoding this CDR3. J is TRBJ2-7 and V is TRBV21-1; TRBD1 is the table's D call, not checked against the DNA. TRBV21-1 is a pseudogene locus. The CDR3 consists of 16 residues. CDR3 protein: CASSKEYAGLTHEQYF. The CDR3 DNA reads TGTGCCAGCAGCAAAGAATATGCAGGGTTAACACATGAGCAGTACTTC.

The chain recombines TRBV10-2 with TRBJ2-2; tentatively, D is TRBD1 or TRBD2 (5 bases each). The CDR3 contains 16 residues. The V end was cut by 4 bases, the J end by 4 bases, with 16 bases between. Germline V gene lookup returns CDR1 WSHSY and CDR2 SAAADI. The CDR3 region has the DNA TGCGCCAGCAGTGGCCCCGGGACGGACGCCACCGGGGAGCTGTTTTTT. Its protein product is CASSGPGTDATGELFF.

J is TRBJ1-2 and V is TRBV6-5, with 8 bases fitting TRBD1. Per germline, CDR1 MNHEY and CDR2 SVGAGI. The ends lost 2 bases at V and 7 bases at J; junction bases unmatched: 6. This CDR3 has 14 residues. The CDR3 sequence: CASSYGTGVSGYTF. The CDR3 nucleotides read TGTGCCAGCAGTTACGGGACAGGAGTATCTGGCTACACCTTC.

This clone was observed a few times. The rearrangement links TRBV14 to TRBJ2-1; perhaps TRBD2 as D (5 bases). Trimming left V 0 bases short and J 2 bases short, with 11 bases between. The CDR3 consists of 16 residues. CDR1 and CDR2 (germline): SGHDN, FVKESK. In nucleotides, the CDR3 is TGTGCCAGCAGCCAAGAATCGGGGTTACCCTACAATGAGCAGTTCTTC. It is translated as CASSQESGLPYNEQFF.

The chain joins TRBV7-2 to TRBJ1-2; the D is unclear. The CDR3 covers 12 residues. V gave up 4 bases and J gave up 8 bases, with 11 bases separating them. Germline CDR1 and CDR2: SGHTA and FQGNSA. In DNA, the CDR3 is TGTGCCAGCAGCTCAAGGGTCTTGGGCTACACCTTC. Its protein is CASSSRVLGYTF.